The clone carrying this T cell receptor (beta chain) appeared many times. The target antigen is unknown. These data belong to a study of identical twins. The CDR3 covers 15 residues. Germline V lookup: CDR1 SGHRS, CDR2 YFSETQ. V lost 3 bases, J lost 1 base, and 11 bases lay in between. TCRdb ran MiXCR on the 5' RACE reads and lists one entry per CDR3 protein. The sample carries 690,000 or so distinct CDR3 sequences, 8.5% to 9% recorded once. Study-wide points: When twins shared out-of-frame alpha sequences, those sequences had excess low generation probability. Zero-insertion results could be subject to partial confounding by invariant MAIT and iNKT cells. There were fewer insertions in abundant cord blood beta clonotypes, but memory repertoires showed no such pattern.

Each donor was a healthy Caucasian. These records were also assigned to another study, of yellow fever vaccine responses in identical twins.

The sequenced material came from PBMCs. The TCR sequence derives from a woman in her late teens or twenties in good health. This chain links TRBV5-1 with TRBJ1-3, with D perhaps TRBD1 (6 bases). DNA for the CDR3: TGCGCCAGCAGCTGGGACACAGGGTCTGGAAACACCATATATTTT. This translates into CASSWDTGSGNTIYF.